This is a list of T cell receptor beta chains from one sample in a study of blood T cell repertoires in COVID-19. The repertoire was sequenced with immunoSEQ multiplex PCR; TCRdb's copy has only in-frame clones and lacks some. The sample carries approximately 270,000 clones, just under 90% recorded once. The source material was PBMCs or T cells enriched from blood (not recorded which). These TCRs come from a woman aged 55-75 years who had recovered from COVID-19. CDR3s include the opening cysteine and the closing phenylalanine or tryptophan. Each record gives: V gene, J gene, clone size, D gene, CDR3 protein, CDR3 DNA. A D gene is named only where the DNA matches it firmly. A clone size is listed for some rows: how often the clone was seen (once, few, many), or a class if it is expanded.

TRBV6-5	TRBJ2-7	.	.	CASRASYYEQYF	TGTGCCAGCAGGGCCAGTTACTACGAGCAGTACTTC
TRBV5-4	TRBJ2-3	once	TRBD2	CASARREGRADTQYF	TGTGCCAGCGCTAGGCGGGAGGGAAGGGCAGATACGCAGTATTTT
TRBV7-2	TRBJ1-2	.	TRBD1	CASSSDRGPYGYTF	TGTGCCAGCAGCTCGGACAGGGGCCCGTATGGCTACACCTTC
TRBV19	TRBJ1-2	.	TRBD1	CASNTGEGLRGYTF	TGTGCCAGTAACACAGGGGAAGGGCTTCGAGGCTACACCTTC
TRBV19	TRBJ1-1	.	.	CASSPRRADSLNTEAFF	TGTGCCAGTAGCCCCAGGAGGGCTGACAGCCTGAACACTGAAGCTTTCTTT
TRBV5-4	TRBJ2-2	.	.	CASTSRGVGELFF	TGTGCCAGCACTTCCCGGGGTGTCGGGGAGCTGTTTTTT
TRBV3-1/TRBV3-2	TRBJ2-1	.	.	CASSGGFNEQFF	TGTGCCAGCAGCGGAGGGTTTAATGAGCAGTTCTTC
TRBV9	TRBJ1-4	.	.	CASSVGGMDEKLFF	TGTGCCAGCAGCGTGGGGGGAATGGACGAAAAACTGTTTTTT
TRBV12-5	TRBJ2-1	.	TRBD2	CASGPERLAGGNEQFF	TGTGCTAGTGGCCCCGAGAGACTAGCGGGAGGGAATGAGCAGTTCTTC
TRBV5-6	TRBJ1-2	.	TRBD1	CASRLTGQGDYGYTF	TGTGCCAGCAGACTTACGGGACAGGGGGACTATGGCTACACCTTC
TRBV7-7	TRBJ2-3	.	TRBD2	CASSIGLAGGHDTQYF	TGTGCTAGCAGCATCGGGCTAGCGGGGGGGCACGATACGCAGTATTTT
TRBV27	TRBJ1-5	.	TRBD1	CASSTRQGVLQNQPQHF	TGTGCCAGCAGTACCCGACAGGGGGTCCTCCAGAATCAGCCCCAGCATTTT
TRBV27	TRBJ1-1	.	.	CASGRPSGRGTEAFF	TGTGCCAGCGGAAGACCCTCGGGCCGGGGCACTGAAGCTTTCTTT
TRBV18	TRBJ2-1	.	TRBD1	CASSPGQGFNNEQFF	TGTGCCAGCTCACCGGGACAGGGTTTTAACAATGAGCAGTTCTTC
TRBV28	TRBJ2-3	.	TRBD2	CASTSGGTDTQYF	TGTGCCAGTACTAGCGGGGGCACAGATACGCAGTATTTT
TRBV5-1	TRBJ1-6	few	.	CASSPLGGPGSPLHF	TGCGCCAGCAGCCCGTTAGGAGGGCCCGGGTCACCCCTCCACTTT
TRBV5-4	TRBJ2-1	.	.	CASSLDRGENEQFF	TGTGCCAGCAGCTTGGATAGGGGTGAGAATGAGCAGTTCTTC
TRBV9	TRBJ2-5	.	TRBD2	CASSPQIAGGRKTQYF	TGTGCCAGCAGCCCACAAATAGCGGGAGGGAGGAAGACCCAGTACTTC
TRBV4-1	TRBJ2-3	.	TRBD2	CASSPSGGVADTQYF	TGCGCCAGCAGCCCGAGCGGGGGGGTGGCAGATACGCAGTATTTT
TRBV6-4	TRBJ2-3	.	.	CASSLLAGTDTQYF	TGTGCCAGCAGTTTGCTGGCGGGGACAGATACGCAGTATTTT
TRBV29-1	TRBJ2-7	.	TRBD2	CSVGTSGGAKQYF	TGCAGCGTTGGCACTAGCGGGGGGGCGAAGCAGTACTTC
TRBV7-8	TRBJ2-5	.	TRBD2	CASSTGTSGGTGETQYF	TGTGCCAGCAGCACCGGGACTAGCGGGGGGACCGGGGAGACCCAGTACTTC
TRBV29-1	TRBJ2-2	few	TRBD2	CSVGPHGTSGSTGELFF	TGCAGCGTCGGCCCCCACGGGACTAGCGGGAGTACCGGGGAGCTGTTTTTT
TRBV11-2	TRBJ2-4	.	.	CASSGSIQYF	TGTGCCAGCAGTGGCAGCATTCAGTACTTC
TRBV11-3	TRBJ2-7	.	TRBD2	CASSLDRGLAYEQYF	TGTGCCAGCAGCTTAGATCGGGGACTAGCCTACGAGCAGTACTTC
TRBV6-6	TRBJ1-1	.	.	CASSLGVTRLNTEAFF	TGTGCCAGCAGCCTGGGAGTGACAAGGTTGAACACTGAAGCTTTCTTT
TRBV6-5	TRBJ1-1	.	.	CASRGQNTEAFF	TGTGCCAGCAGAGGACAAAACACTGAAGCTTTCTTT
TRBV5-1	TRBJ2-2	once	TRBD1	CASSLGTGNWANTGELFF	TGCGCCAGCAGCTTGGGGACAGGGAATTGGGCGAACACCGGGGAGCTGTTTTTT
TRBV10-1	TRBJ1-6	.	.	CASSAGIYNSPLHF	TGCGCCAGCAGTGCCGGGATCTATAATTCACCCCTCCACTTT
TRBV5-1	TRBJ1-5	once	.	CASSLEQGRQPQHF	TGCGCCAGCAGCTTGGAGCAGGGCAGGCAGCCCCAGCATTTT
TRBV19	TRBJ2-1	.	TRBD2	CASSIVGLGNEQFF	TGTGCCAGTAGTATTGTGGGACTAGGGAATGAGCAGTTCTTC
TRBV5-1	TRBJ2-5	.	TRBD2	CASSTGLGPQETQYF	TGCGCCAGCAGCACGGGACTAGGGCCGCAAGAGACCCAGTACTTC
TRBV10-3	TRBJ2-7	.	.	CAISESSGSYEQYF	TGTGCCATCAGTGAGAGTAGCGGATCCTACGAGCAGTACTTC
TRBV19	TRBJ2-3	.	TRBD2	CASSLGLAGTQYF	TGTGCCAGTAGCCTGGGACTAGCGGGGACGCAGTATTTT
TRBV27	TRBJ1-2	.	.	CASSFDRNGGYTF	TGTGCCAGCAGTTTTGACAGGAATGGCGGCTACACCTTC
TRBV30	TRBJ1-2	.	TRBD1	CAWRIPGQGNYGYTF	TGTGCCTGGAGAATACCGGGACAGGGAAACTATGGCTACACCTTC